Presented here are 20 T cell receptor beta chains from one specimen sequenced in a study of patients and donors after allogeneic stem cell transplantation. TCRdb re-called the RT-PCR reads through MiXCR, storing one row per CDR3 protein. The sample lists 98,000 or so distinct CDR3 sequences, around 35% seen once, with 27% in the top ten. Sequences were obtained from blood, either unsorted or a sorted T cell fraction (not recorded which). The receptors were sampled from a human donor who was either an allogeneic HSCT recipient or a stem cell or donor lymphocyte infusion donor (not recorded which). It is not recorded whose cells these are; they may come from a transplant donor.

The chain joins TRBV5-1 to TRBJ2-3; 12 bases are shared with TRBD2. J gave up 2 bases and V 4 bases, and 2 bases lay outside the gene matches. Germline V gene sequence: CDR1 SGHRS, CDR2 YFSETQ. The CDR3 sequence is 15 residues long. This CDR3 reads CASSRLAGVTDTQYF. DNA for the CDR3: TGCGCCAGCAGCCGACTAGCGGGAGTCACAGATACGCAGTATTTT. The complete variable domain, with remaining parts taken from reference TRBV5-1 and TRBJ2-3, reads KAGVTQTPRYLIKTRGQQVTLSCSPISGHRSVSWYQQTPGQGLQFLFEYFSETQRNKGNFPGRFSGRQFSNSRSEMNVSTLELGDSALYLCASSRLAGVTDTQYFGPGTRLTVL.

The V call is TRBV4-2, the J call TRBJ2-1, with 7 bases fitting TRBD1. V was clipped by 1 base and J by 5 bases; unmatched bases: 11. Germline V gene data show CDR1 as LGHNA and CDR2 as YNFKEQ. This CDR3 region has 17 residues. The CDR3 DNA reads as TGTGCCAGCAGCCAAGTTCTCCCCCGGGACAGAAACAATGAGCAGTTCTTC. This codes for CASSQVLPRDRNNEQFF.

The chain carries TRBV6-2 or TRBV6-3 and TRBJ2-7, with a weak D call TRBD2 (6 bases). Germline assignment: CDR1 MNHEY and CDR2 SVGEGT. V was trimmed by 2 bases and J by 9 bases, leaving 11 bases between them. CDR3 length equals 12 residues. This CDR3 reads CASSYLGGAQYF. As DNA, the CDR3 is TGTGCCAGCAGTTACCTGGGAGGTGCGCAGTACTTC.

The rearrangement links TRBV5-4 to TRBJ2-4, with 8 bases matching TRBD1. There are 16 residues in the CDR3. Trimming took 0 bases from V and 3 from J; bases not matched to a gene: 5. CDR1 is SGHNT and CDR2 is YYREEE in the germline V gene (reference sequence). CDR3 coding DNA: TGTGCCAGCAGCTTGGGGACAGGGCGTAACAAAAACATTCAGTACTTC. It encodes CASSLGTGRNKNIQYF. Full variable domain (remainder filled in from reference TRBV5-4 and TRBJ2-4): ETGVTQSPTHLIKTRGQQVTLRCSSQSGHNTVSWYQQALGQGPQFIFQYYREEENGRGNFPPRFSGLQFPNYSSELNVNALELDDSALYLCASSLGTGRNKNIQYFGAGTRLSVL.

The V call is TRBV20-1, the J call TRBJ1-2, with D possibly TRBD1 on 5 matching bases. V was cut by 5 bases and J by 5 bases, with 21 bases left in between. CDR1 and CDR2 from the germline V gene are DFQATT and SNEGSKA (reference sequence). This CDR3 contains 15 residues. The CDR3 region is CSAPHRPQGGYGYTF. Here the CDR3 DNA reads TGCAGTGCTCCCCATCGCCCCCAGGGCGGATATGGCTACACCTTC.

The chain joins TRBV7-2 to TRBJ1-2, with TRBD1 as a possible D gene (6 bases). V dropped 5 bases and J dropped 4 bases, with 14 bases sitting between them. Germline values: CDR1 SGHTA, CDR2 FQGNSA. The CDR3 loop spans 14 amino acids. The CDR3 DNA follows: TGTGCCAGCAGCCAAACCGGACAGCGCTATGGCTACACCTTC. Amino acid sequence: CASSQTGQRYGYTF. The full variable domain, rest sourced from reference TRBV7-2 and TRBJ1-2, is GAGVSQSPSNKVTEKGKDVELRCDPISGHTALYWYRQSLGQGLEFLIYFQGNSAPDKSGLPSDRFSAERTGGSVSTLTIQRTQQEDSAVYLCASSQTGQRYGYTFGSGTRLTVV.

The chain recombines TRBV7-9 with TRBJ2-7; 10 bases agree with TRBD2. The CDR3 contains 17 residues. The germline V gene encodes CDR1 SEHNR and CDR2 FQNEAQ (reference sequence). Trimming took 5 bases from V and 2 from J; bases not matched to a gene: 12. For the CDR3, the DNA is TGTGCCAGCAGCCAAACCTGGACTAGCGGTTGGGCCTACGAGCAGTACTTC. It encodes CASSQTWTSGWAYEQYF.

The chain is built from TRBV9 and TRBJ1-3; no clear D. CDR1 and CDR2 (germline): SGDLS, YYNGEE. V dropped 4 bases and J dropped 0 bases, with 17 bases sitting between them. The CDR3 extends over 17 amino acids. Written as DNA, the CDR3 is TGTGCCAGCAGCCCCCGGTTAGCAGACATCTCTGGAAACACCATATATTTT. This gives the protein CASSPRLADISGNTIYF.

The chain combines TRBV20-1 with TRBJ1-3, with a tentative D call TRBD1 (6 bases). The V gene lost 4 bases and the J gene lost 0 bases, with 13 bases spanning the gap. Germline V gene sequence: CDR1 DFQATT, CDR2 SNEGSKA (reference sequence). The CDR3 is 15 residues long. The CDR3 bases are TGCAGTGCTACGGGACACTTATTCTCTGGAAACACCATATATTTT. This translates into CSATGHLFSGNTIYF.

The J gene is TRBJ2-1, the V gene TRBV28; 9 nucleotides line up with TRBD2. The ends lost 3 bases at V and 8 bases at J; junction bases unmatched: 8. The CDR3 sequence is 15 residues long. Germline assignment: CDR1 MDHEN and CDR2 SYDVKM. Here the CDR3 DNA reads TGTGCCAGCAGTTTGGCTAGCGGGGTCTTCGATGAGCAGTTCTTC. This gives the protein CASSLASGVFDEQFF.

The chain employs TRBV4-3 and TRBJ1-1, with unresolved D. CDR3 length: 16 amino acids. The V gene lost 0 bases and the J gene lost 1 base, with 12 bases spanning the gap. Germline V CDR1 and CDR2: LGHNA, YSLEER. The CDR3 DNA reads TGCGCCAGCAGCCAAGATCGGCCCCCGGGGAACACTGAAGCTTTCTTT. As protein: CASSQDRPPGNTEAFF.

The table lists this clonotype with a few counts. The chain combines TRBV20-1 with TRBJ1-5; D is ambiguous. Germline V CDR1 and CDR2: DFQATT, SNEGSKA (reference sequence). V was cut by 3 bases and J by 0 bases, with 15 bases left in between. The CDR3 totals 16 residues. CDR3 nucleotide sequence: TGCAGTGCTAGGAGCGCCACAAGCTATAGCAATCAGCCCCAGCATTTT. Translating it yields CSARSATSYSNQPQHF.

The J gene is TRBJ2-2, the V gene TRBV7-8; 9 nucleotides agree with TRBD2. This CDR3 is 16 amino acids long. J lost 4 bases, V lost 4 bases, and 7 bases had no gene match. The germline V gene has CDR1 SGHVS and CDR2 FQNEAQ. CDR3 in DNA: TGTGCCAGCAGCTATATAGCGGGAGATGGCACCGGGGAGCTGTTTTTT. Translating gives CASSYIAGDGTGELFF.

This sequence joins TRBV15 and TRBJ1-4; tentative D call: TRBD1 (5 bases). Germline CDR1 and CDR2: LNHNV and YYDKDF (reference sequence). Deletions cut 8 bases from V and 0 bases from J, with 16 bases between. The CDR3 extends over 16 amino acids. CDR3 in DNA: TGTGCCACCGGTCGGGGGATGGTTGCAACTAATGAAAAACTGTTTTTT. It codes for CATGRGMVATNEKLFF.

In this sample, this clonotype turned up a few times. CDR3 protein: CASSSRTFPYGYTF. CDR3 nucleotide sequence: TGTGCCAGCAGTTCCAGGACTTTCCCCTATGGCTACACCTTC. The chain links TRBV7-2 to TRBJ1-2; D gene ambiguous. Trimming took off 6 bases at V and 4 bases at J, with 15 bases between the two ends. CDR1 is SGHTA and CDR2 is FQGNSA in the germline V gene. This CDR3 has 14 residues.

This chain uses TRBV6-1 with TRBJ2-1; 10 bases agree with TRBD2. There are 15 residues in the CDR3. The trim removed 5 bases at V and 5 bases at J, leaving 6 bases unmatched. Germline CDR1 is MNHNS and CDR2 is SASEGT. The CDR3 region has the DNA TGTGCCAGCAGTAGGGGACTAGCGTTGCACAATGAGCAGTTCTTC. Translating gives CASSRGLALHNEQFF.

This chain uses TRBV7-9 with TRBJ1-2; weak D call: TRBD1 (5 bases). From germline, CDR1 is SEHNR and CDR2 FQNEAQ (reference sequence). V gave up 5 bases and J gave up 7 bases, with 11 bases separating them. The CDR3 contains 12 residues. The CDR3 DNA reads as TGTGCCAGCAGCCCCCAGGGCGGTGGCTACACCTTC. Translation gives CASSPQGGGYTF. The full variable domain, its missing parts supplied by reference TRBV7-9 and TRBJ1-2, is DTGVSQNPRHKITKRGQNVTFRCDPISEHNRLYWYRQTLGQGPEFLTYFQNEAQLEKSRLLSDRFSAERPKGSFSTLEIQRTEQGDSAMYLCASSPQGGGYTFGSGTRLTVV.

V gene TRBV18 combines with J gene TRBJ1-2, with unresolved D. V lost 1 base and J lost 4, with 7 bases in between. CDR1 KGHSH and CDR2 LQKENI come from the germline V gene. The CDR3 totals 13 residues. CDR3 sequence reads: CASSPLTAYGYTF. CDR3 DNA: TGTGCCAGCTCACCACTTACAGCCTATGGCTACACCTTC.

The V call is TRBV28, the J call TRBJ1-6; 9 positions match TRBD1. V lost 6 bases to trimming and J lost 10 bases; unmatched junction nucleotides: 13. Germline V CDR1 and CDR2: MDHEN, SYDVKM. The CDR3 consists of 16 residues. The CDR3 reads CASRWALGQGRSPLHF. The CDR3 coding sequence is TGTGCCAGCAGATGGGCTTTGGGACAGGGTCGATCACCCCTCCACTTT.

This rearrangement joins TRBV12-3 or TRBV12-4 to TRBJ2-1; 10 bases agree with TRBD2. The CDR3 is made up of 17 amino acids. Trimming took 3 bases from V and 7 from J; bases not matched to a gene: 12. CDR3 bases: TGTGCCAGCAGTTTCAGGGCTAGCGGGAGTCGTGGTAATGAGCAGTTCTTC. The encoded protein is CASSFRASGSRGNEQFF.